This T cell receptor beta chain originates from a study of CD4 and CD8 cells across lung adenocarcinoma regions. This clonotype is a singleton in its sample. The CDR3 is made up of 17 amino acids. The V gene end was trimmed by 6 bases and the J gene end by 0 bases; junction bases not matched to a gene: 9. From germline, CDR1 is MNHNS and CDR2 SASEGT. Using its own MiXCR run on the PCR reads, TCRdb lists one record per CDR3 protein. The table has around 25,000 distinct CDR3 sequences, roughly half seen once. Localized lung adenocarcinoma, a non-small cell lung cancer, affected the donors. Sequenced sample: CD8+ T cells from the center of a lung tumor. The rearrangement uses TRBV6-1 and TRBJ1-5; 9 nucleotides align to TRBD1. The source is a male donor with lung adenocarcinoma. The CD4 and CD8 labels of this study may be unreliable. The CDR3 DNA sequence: TGTGCCAGCAGGCTAACAGGGGGCGGGGGTAGCAATCAGCCCCAGCATTTT. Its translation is CASRLTGGGGSNQPQHF.